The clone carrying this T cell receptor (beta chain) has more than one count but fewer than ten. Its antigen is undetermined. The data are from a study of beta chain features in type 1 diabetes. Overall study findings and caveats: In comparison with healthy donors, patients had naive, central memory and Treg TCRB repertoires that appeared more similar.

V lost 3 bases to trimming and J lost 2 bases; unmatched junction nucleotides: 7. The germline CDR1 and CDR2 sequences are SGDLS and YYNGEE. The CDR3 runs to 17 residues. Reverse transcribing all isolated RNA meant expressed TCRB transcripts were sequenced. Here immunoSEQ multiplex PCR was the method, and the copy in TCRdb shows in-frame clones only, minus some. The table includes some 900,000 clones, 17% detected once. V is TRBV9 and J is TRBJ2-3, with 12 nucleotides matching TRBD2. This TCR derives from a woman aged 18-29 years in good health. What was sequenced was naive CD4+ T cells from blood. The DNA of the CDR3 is TGTGCCAGCAGCGCCTGGACTAGCGGGACCTTCACAGATACGCAGTATTTT. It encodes CASSAWTSGTFTDTQYF. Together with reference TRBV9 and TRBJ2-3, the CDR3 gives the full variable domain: DSGVTQTPKHLITATGQRVTLRCSPRSGDLSVYWYQQSLDQGLQFLIQYYNGEERAKGNILERFSAQQFPDLHSELNLSSLELGDSALYFCASSAWTSGTFTDTQYFGPGTRLTVL.